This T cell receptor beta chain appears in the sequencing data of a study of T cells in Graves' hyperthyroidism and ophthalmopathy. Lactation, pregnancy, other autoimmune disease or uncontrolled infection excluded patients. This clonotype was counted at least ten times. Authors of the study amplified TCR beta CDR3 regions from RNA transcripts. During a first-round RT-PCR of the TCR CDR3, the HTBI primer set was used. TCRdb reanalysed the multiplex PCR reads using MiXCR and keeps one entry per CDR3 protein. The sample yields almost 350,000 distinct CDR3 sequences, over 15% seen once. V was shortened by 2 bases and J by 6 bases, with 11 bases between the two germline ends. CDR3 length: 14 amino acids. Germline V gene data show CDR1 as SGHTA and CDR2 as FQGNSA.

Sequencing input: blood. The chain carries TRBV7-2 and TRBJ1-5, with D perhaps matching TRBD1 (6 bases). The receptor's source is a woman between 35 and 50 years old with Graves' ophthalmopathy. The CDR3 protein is CASSLWGQGQPQHF. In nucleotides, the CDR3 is TGTGCCAGCAGCTTATGGGGGCAGGGTCAGCCCCAGCATTTT.